The 11 T cell receptor beta chains reported below all come from one sample, sequenced in a study of blood T cell repertoires in COVID-19. TCRdb's copy holds only in-frame clones and misses some; the assay was immunoSEQ multiplex PCR. The data hold approximately 67,000 clones, with 70% to 90% observed a single time. The sequencing input was peripheral blood. Every receptor here comes from a woman of 80 years or more with acute or convalescent COVID-19.

The rearrangement links TRBV19 to TRBJ2-5, with 8 nucleotides matching TRBD1. This CDR3 comprises 15 residues. CDR1 and CDR2 from the germline V gene are LNHDA and SQIVND (reference sequence). With V trimmed by 6 bases and J by 5 bases, 11 bases remained unmatched. In DNA form, the CDR3 reads TGTGCCAGTAGCCCCCCAGGGGGCTTGGGGGAGACCCAGTACTTC. Residues: CASSPPGGLGETQYF. The whole variable domain, remainder taken from reference TRBV19 and TRBJ2-5, is DGGITQSPKYLFRKEGQNVTLSCEQNLNHDAMYWYRQDPGQGLRLIYYSQIVNDFQKGDIAEGYSVSREKKESFPLTVTSAQKNPTAFYLCASSPPGGLGETQYFGPGTRLLVL.

This clone was detected once. The chain has TRBV4-1 and TRBJ1-2; D call uncertain. The CDR3 runs to 15 residues. Germline V gene lookup returns CDR1 MGHRA and CDR2 YSYEKL. V was pared by 4 bases and J by 2 bases, with 14 bases between. DNA for the CDR3: TGCGCCAGCAGCCCCCAGTTTTCCAAGAACTATGGCTACACCTTC. Amino acids: CASSPQFSKNYGYTF.

The rearrangement uses TRBV28 and TRBJ1-2, with D perhaps TRBD1 (5 bases). Germline V CDR1 and CDR2: MDHEN, SYDVKM. CDR3 length: 18 amino acids. V shed 5 bases and J shed 4 bases, with 26 bases lying between them. The CDR3 nucleotides read TGTGCCAGCAGTCAATATGGCAATCAGGGTGGGCGCGCCTATGGCTACACCTTC. Protein sequence: CASSQYGNQGGRAYGYTF.

The V call is TRBV5-4, the J call TRBJ2-7; the match to TRBD1 covers 7 bases. The trim removed 4 bases at V and 0 bases at J, leaving 7 bases unmatched. The CDR3 has 15 residues. CDR1 and CDR2 (germline): SGHNT, YYREEE (reference sequence). The CDR3 region is CASSPGTAISYEQYF. The CDR3 nucleotides read TGTGCCAGCAGCCCCGGGACAGCGATCTCCTACGAGCAGTACTTC.

The CDR3 DNA reads TGTGCCAGCAGCCGCGACAGTTACAATGAGCAGTTCTTC. This translates into CASSRDSYNEQFF. The chain is built from TRBV7-2 and TRBJ2-1, with D possibly matching TRBD1 (5 bases). Germline V lookup: CDR1 SGHTA, CDR2 FQGNSA. This CDR3 has 13 residues. V lost 5 bases and J 4 bases, leaving 9 bases between the germline ends.

The chain joins TRBV25-1 to TRBJ1-3; a possible D gene is TRBD1 (6 bases). The V gene's germline CDR1 is MGHDK and CDR2 SYGVNS. Deletions cut 3 bases from V and 0 bases from J, with 9 bases between. CDR3 size: 15 residues. CDR3 DNA sequence: TGTGCCAGCAGTGAGGGGACACACTCTGGAAACACCATATATTTT. Translating it yields CASSEGTHSGNTIYF.

This clone was picked up one time. In DNA form, the CDR3 reads TGTGCCTGGCCGGACAGGGCCCTCTCTGGGGCCAACGTCCTGACTTTC. It yields the protein CAWPDRALSGANVLTF. V and J are TRBV30 and TRBJ2-6; 8 nucleotides align to TRBD1. CDR3 length: 16 amino acids. V shed 5 bases and J 0 bases; nucleotides not matched to a gene: 6. The germline V gene encodes CDR1 GTSNPN and CDR2 SVGIG (reference sequence).

This chain joins TRBV7-9 and TRBJ2-3, with 7 bases fitting TRBD2. V dropped 6 bases and J dropped 1; count of bases not matched to a gene: 1. CDR3 length equals 13 residues. Looked up from germline, CDR1 is SEHNR and CDR2 is FQNEAQ (reference sequence). The CDR3 DNA sequence: TGTGCCAGCAGTACTAGCGGCACAGATACGCAGTATTTT. Encoded protein: CASSTSGTDTQYF.

The CDR3 DNA reads TGTGCCAGCAGAAGGGGCTACGAGCAGTACTTC. This gives the protein CASRRGYEQYF. The gene calls are TRBV6-5 and TRBJ2-7, with D possibly being TRBD1 (5 bases). The CDR3 covers 11 residues. Germline V lookup: CDR1 MNHEY, CDR2 SVGAGI. Trimming took off 6 bases at V and 3 bases at J, with 6 bases between the two ends.

The chain links TRBV27 to TRBJ1-5, with 10 positions matching TRBD1. The CDR3 is 17 amino acids. From germline, CDR1 is MNHEY and CDR2 SMNVEV (reference sequence). V shed 5 bases, J shed 0 bases, and the junction held 7 bases outside the gene matches. Here the CDR3 reads CASSAGDRGSSNQPQHF. CDR3 nucleotide sequence: TGTGCCAGCAGTGCGGGGGACAGGGGAAGTAGCAATCAGCCCCAGCATTTT.

This chain links TRBV7-9 with TRBJ2-2; 7 nucleotides agree with TRBD1. The length of the CDR3 is 13 residues. Trimming took 10 bases from V and 4 from J; bases not matched to a gene: 6. The germline V gene has CDR1 SEHNR and CDR2 FQNEAQ (reference sequence). CDR3 in amino acids: CAKRQGGTGELFF. The CDR3 nucleotides read TGTGCCAAGAGACAGGGCGGCACCGGGGAGCTGTTTTTT.